These 27 T cell receptor beta chains were sequenced from one sample in a study of memory CD4+ T cells and cytomegalovirus serostatus. Libraries were prepared by immunoSEQ multiplex PCR; TCRdb keeps only in-frame clonotypes and omits some of them. Here the sample spans under 75,000 clones, around 80% being singletons. Single viable CD3+CD4+CD8-CD45RO+ cells were sorted as the memory CD4+ T cells. Sequences were obtained from memory CD4+ T cells from blood. These receptor sequences come from an adult in good health and CMV-seronegative. Some clones in this sample may be carry-over from other donors' samples.

The chain links TRBV15 to TRBJ2-7; a possible D gene is TRBD2 (7 bases). Trimming shortened V by 0 bases and J by 5 bases, and 17 bases separated the two germline ends. The CDR3 is 16 amino acids. Germline V lookup: CDR1 LNHNV, CDR2 YYDKDF (reference sequence). CDR3 in amino acids: CATSRDRAGALHEQYF. The DNA of the CDR3 is TGTGCCACCAGCAGAGATCGGGCGGGGGCCCTCCACGAGCAGTACTTC.

The rearrangement uses TRBV18 and TRBJ1-2; no reliable D call. From germline, CDR1 is KGHSH and CDR2 LQKENI. Trimming pared 2 bases from V and 5 bases from J, leaving 9 bases between. This CDR3 has 13 residues. The CDR3 DNA sequence: TGTGCCAGCTCACCAAGGGCGGCTTATGGCTACACCTTC. Translating it yields CASSPRAAYGYTF.

This CDR3 reads CASSIAVTELFF. The CDR3 nucleotides are TGTGCCAGTAGTATAGCGGTTACTGAGCTGTTTTTT. The chain couples TRBV19 to TRBJ2-2, with D hard to call. The V gene lost 1 base and the J gene lost 11 bases, with 8 bases spanning the gap. The V gene's germline CDR1 is LNHDA and CDR2 SQIVND (reference sequence). The CDR3 runs 12 residues.

This clone was detected only a few times. This chain links TRBV5-6 with TRBJ2-7; 14 bases match TRBD2. Trimming took 4 bases from V and 5 from J; bases not matched to a gene: 2. The germline CDR1 and CDR2 sequences are SGHDT and YYEEEE. The CDR3 covers 14 residues. The CDR3 region is CASSRGLAGDEQYF. The CDR3 coding sequence is TGTGCCAGCAGCCGGGGACTAGCGGGGGACGAGCAGTACTTC.

This clone turned up a few times. The chain uses TRBV19 and TRBJ2-7; D uncertain. V was shortened by 1 base and J by 4 bases, with 14 bases between the two germline ends. This CDR3 is built from 15 residues. Germline values: CDR1 LNHDA, CDR2 SQIVND (reference sequence). The CDR3 nucleotides read TGTGCCAGTAGTATAGTAACGGAAACCTCTTACGAGCAGTACTTC. Translated: CASSIVTETSYEQYF.

This clone was seen a few times. One junction end disagrees with the germline gene, perhaps due to a read error. The chain employs TRBV6-6 and TRBJ1-1; 9 bases match TRBD1. The germline V gene has CDR1 MNHNY and CDR2 SVGAGI (reference sequence). The CDR3 extends over 12 amino acids. The CDR3 reads CASSRGDRVGLF. CDR3 DNA sequence: TGTGCCAGCAGTCGCGGGGACAGGGTGGGTCTCTTT.

The CDR3 protein is CASSWGGRAGANVLTF. For the CDR3, the DNA is TGTGCCAGCAGCTGGGGTGGCAGGGCCGGGGCCAACGTCCTGACTTTC. V is TRBV5-6 and J is TRBJ2-6; possibly TRBD1 for D (5 bases). The ends were cut back, 3 bases at V and 4 bases at J, with 14 bases in the middle. This CDR3 is 16 amino acids long. CDR1 and CDR2 (germline): SGHDT, YYEEEE.

The rearrangement links TRBV29-1 to TRBJ1-2, with a tentative D call TRBD1 (5 bases). The CDR3 contains 12 residues. Germline CDR1 SQVTM, CDR2 ANQGSEA. Trimming took off 7 bases at V and 4 bases at J, with 13 bases between the two ends. CDR3 DNA sequence: TGCAGCGGAGGGGACCCTACCTATGGCTACACCTTC. Its translation: CSGGDPTYGYTF.

This clone was seen more than once but under ten times. The chain joins TRBV7-9 to TRBJ1-2, with D perhaps matching TRBD1 (5 bases). The CDR3 consists of 15 residues. Trimming stripped 4 bases from V and 0 bases from J, with 12 bases between. Germline assignment: CDR1 SEHNR and CDR2 FQNEAQ (reference sequence). The CDR3 region is CASSWGSQANYGYTF. CDR3 bases: TGTGCCAGCAGCTGGGGGAGCCAAGCTAACTATGGCTACACCTTC.

This clone appeared a few times. The rearrangement joins TRBV20-1 to TRBJ1-1, with D maybe TRBD1 (5 bases). Germline V gene sequence: CDR1 DFQATT, CDR2 SNEGSKA (reference sequence). Deletions cut 7 bases from V and 9 bases from J, with 12 bases between. The CDR3 runs 10 residues. CDR3 nucleotides: TGCAGTGTCTCGACAGAGAAAGCTTTCTTT. This translates into CSVSTEKAFF.

The chain has TRBV25-1 and TRBJ2-3; D is uncertain. Germline values: CDR1 MGHDK, CDR2 SYGVNS. Trimming took 1 base from V and 2 from J, leaving 13 bases between them. The CDR3 covers 16 residues. The CDR3 spells CASSEFLDGYTDTQYF. As DNA, the CDR3 is TGTGCCAGCAGTGAATTTCTGGACGGCTACACAGATACGCAGTATTTT.

CDR3 nucleotides: TGTGCCAGCAGCATATTAACCCTACAGGGAGCTAATGAAAAACTGTTTTTT. This gives the protein CASSILTLQGANEKLFF. The chain joins TRBV21-1 to TRBJ1-4; TRBD1, the table's D call, lacks a check against the DNA. TRBV21-1 is designated a pseudogene. The CDR3 has 17 residues.

The gene calls are TRBV30 and TRBJ2-5, with 7 bases lining up with TRBD1. Per germline, CDR1 GTSNPN and CDR2 SVGIG (reference sequence). V lost 0 bases and J lost 5; bases outside the gene matches: 3. The CDR3 extends over 13 amino acids. The CDR3 DNA reads TGTGCCTGGAGTGTAAGGGGGCTGGAGACCCAGTACTTC. It translates to CAWSVRGLETQYF.

The CDR3 DNA follows: TGTGCCAGTAGTCGGGAAGACACCGGGGAGCTGTTTTTT. Amino acids: CASSREDTGELFF. This chain connects TRBV19 to TRBJ2-2, with D perhaps matching TRBD2 (5 bases). Looked up from germline, CDR1 is LNHDA and CDR2 is SQIVND (reference sequence). The CDR3 runs to 13 residues. The ends were cut back, 5 bases at V and 3 bases at J, with 7 bases in the middle.

The gene calls are TRBV11-2 and TRBJ1-3; no reliable D call. Trimming removed 5 bases at V and 0 bases at J, with 5 bases between. Germline V CDR1 and CDR2: SGHAT, FQNNGV. The length of the CDR3 is 13 residues. CDR3 loop: CASSLNSGNTIYF. The DNA of the CDR3 is TGTGCCAGCAGCCTCAACTCTGGAAACACCATATATTTT.

This clone appeared a few times. This chain joins TRBV5-8 and TRBJ1-1, with 7 bases fitting TRBD1. Germline lookup yields CDR1 SGHTS and CDR2 YDEGEE. V shed 4 bases, J shed 4 bases, and the junction held 10 bases outside the gene matches. CDR3 length equals 15 residues. CDR3 sequence (DNA): TGTGCCAGCAGCCCTATAACGACAGGGCGCACTGAAGCTTTCTTT. It yields the protein CASSPITTGRTEAFF. The variable domain in full, with the rest retrieved from reference TRBV5-8 and TRBJ1-1, is EAGVTQSPTHLIKTRGQQATLRCSPISGHTSVYWYQQALGLGLQFLLWYDEGEERNRGNFPPRFSGRQFPNYSSELNVNALELEDSALYLCASSPITTGRTEAFFGQGTRLTVV.

Only one count was recorded for this clone. CDR3 sequence (DNA): TGTGCCAGCAGCCGGACAGGGGGAGGTGAAAAACTGTTTTTT. This sequence encodes CASSRTGGGEKLFF. The rearrangement links TRBV28 to TRBJ1-4, with TRBD1 matching 10 bases. The length of the CDR3 is 14 residues. V lost 6 bases and J lost 7; bases outside the gene matches: 5. Germline V CDR1 and CDR2: MDHEN, SYDVKM.

A few counts support this clone. The genes are TRBV30 and TRBJ2-3; 7 nucleotides align to TRBD2. The CDR3 has 14 residues. Unmatched junction bases numbered 7, after V lost 5 bases and J lost 2 bases. CDR1 and CDR2 (germline): GTSNPN, SVGIG (reference sequence). The DNA for the CDR3 is TGTGCCTGGGCTAGCGGCGTATCCACAGATACGCAGTATTTT. Residues: CAWASGVSTDTQYF.

V is TRBV30 and J is TRBJ2-5; TRBD2 aligns across 8 bases. This CDR3 has 15 residues. CDR1 and CDR2 (germline): GTSNPN, SVGIG (reference sequence). J gave up 4 bases and V 3 bases, and 10 bases lay outside the gene matches. CDR3 amino acids: CAWSSWRGARETQYF. The CDR3 region has the DNA TGTGCCTGGAGCAGTTGGCGGGGGGCGAGAGAGACCCAGTACTTC.

The chain recombines TRBV5-1 with TRBJ2-3; D call uncertain. V lost 2 bases and J lost 3, with 13 bases in between. CDR1 and CDR2 from the germline V gene are SGHRS and YFSETQ. The CDR3 spans 15 residues. Here the CDR3 reads CASSFQRARTDTQYF. The CDR3 DNA is TGCGCCAGCAGCTTTCAAAGGGCCAGGACAGATACGCAGTATTTT.

The rearrangement joins TRBV27 to TRBJ1-1, with TRBD1 as a possible D gene (5 bases). The CDR3 is 14 residues long. Trimming pared 9 bases from V and 4 bases from J, leaving 18 bases between. Germline-derived CDR1 and CDR2 are MNHEY and SMNVEV (reference sequence). This chain's CDR3 is CARGTSFRGTEAFF. The CDR3 nucleotides are TGTGCCAGAGGGACTTCGTTTAGGGGCACTGAAGCTTTCTTT.

V usage is TRBV6-6 and J usage is TRBJ1-2; 7 bases are a match to TRBD1. The CDR3 is 13 residues long. Germline V gene lookup returns CDR1 MNHNY and CDR2 SVGAGI (reference sequence). Trimming took 6 bases from V and 4 from J; bases not matched to a gene: 5. CDR3 sequence: CASSPDRIYGYTF. CDR3 DNA sequence: TGTGCCAGCAGCCCGGACAGGATCTATGGCTACACCTTC.

The rearrangement uses TRBV5-5 and TRBJ1-6; D uncertain. The germline CDR1 and CDR2 sequences are SGHKS and YYEKEE (reference sequence). Trimming left V 0 bases short and J 9 bases short, with 10 bases between. The CDR3 runs to 14 residues. The chain's CDR3 is CASSLGQPRSPLHF. The CDR3 DNA is TGTGCCAGCAGCTTGGGTCAGCCCCGTTCACCCCTCCACTTT.

The rearrangement links TRBV7-2 to TRBJ1-2; a possible D gene is TRBD1 (5 bases). Germline V lookup: CDR1 SGHTA, CDR2 FQGNSA. Trimming took 5 bases from V and 2 from J, leaving 18 bases between them. This CDR3 is 16 amino acids long. CDR3 in amino acids: CASSRSRGGLNYGYTF. CDR3 DNA: TGTGCCAGCAGCCGATCCCGTGGGGGGTTAAACTATGGCTACACCTTC.

The CDR3 sequence: CASSRRRIEDTEAFF. The DNA of the CDR3 is TGTGCCAGCAGCCGGAGACGGATCGAGGACACTGAAGCTTTCTTT. J is TRBJ1-1 and V is TRBV11-1; D is unresolved. CDR1 is SGHAT and CDR2 is FQDESV in the germline V gene (reference sequence). Trimming took off 5 bases at V and 3 bases at J, with 16 bases between the two ends. This CDR3 comprises 15 residues.

CDR3 bases: TGCGCCAGCAGCTTGTTGGGGGATGGTTACACTGAAGCTTTCTTT. This sequence encodes CASSLLGDGYTEAFF. The chain carries TRBV5-1 and TRBJ1-1; D perhaps matches TRBD1 (5 bases). Germline lookup yields CDR1 SGHRS and CDR2 YFSETQ. V was pared by 1 base and J by 3 bases, with 13 bases between. CDR3 length equals 15 residues. Combining the CDR3 with reference TRBV5-1 and TRBJ1-1 gives the whole variable domain KAGVTQTPRYLIKTRGQQVTLSCSPISGHRSVSWYQQTPGQGLQFLFEYFSETQRNKGNFPGRFSGRQFSNSRSEMNVSTLELGDSALYLCASSLLGDGYTEAFFGQGTRLTVV.

This chain links TRBV7-2 with TRBJ2-7, with 9 nucleotides matching TRBD2. J was trimmed by 4 bases and V by 2 bases; bases with no gene match: 6. The CDR3 runs 15 residues. Per germline, CDR1 SGHTA and CDR2 FQGNSA. DNA of the CDR3: TGTGCCAGCAGCTTACTAGCGGGACCTCGGTACGAGCAGTACTTC. It yields the protein CASSLLAGPRYEQYF. Using reference TRBV7-2 and TRBJ2-7 for the parts outside the CDR3, the full variable domain is GAGVSQSPSNKVTEKGKDVELRCDPISGHTALYWYRQSLGQGLEFLIYFQGNSAPDKSGLPSDRFSAERTGGSVSTLTIQRTQQEDSAVYLCASSLLAGPRYEQYFGPGTRLTVT.